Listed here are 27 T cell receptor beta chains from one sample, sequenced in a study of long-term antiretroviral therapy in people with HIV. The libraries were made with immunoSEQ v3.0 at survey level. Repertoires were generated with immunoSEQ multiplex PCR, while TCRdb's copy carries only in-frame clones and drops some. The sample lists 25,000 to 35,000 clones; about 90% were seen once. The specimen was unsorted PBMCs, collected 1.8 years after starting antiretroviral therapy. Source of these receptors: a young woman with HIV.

This CDR3 reads CASSWQGEVYEQYF. CDR3 bases: TGTGCCAGCTCTTGGCAGGGGGAAGTGTACGAGCAGTACTTC. The chain is built from TRBV18 and TRBJ2-7; 7 positions agree with TRBD1. CDR1 and CDR2 (germline): KGHSH, LQKENI. The ends lost 6 bases at V and 4 bases at J; junction bases unmatched: 9. The CDR3 contains 14 residues. The entire variable domain, with the rest obtained from reference TRBV18 and TRBJ2-7, is as follows: NAGVMQNPRHLVRRRGQEARLRCSPMKGHSHVYWYRQLPEEGLKFMVYLQKENIIDESGMPKERFSAEFPKEGPSILRIQQVVRGDSAAYFCASSWQGEVYEQYFGPGTRLTVT.

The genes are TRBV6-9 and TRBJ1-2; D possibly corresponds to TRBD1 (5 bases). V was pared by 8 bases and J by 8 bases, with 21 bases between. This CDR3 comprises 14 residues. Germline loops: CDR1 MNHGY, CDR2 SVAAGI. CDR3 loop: CASPCPGWGWGYTF. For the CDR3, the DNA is TGTGCCAGCCCTTGTCCCGGGTGGGGCTGGGGCTACACCTTC.

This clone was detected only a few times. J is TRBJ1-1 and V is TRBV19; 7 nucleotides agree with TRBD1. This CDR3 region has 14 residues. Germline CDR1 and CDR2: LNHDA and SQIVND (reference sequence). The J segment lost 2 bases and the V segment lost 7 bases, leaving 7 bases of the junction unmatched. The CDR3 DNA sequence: TGTGCCAGTACCGGACAGGTTATCAACACTGAAGCTTTCTTT. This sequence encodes CASTGQVINTEAFF.

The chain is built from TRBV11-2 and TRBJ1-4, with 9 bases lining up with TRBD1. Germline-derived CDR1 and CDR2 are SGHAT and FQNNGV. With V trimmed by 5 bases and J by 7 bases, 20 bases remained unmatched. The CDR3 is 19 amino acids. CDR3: CASSPRADRGAYLVEKLFF. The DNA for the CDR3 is TGTGCCAGCAGCCCCCGGGCGGACAGGGGAGCGTATCTGGTTGAAAAACTGTTTTTT.

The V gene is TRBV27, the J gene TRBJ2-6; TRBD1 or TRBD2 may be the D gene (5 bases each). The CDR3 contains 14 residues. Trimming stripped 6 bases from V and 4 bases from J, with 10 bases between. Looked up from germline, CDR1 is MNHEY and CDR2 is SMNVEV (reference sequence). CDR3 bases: TGTGCCAGCAGAAGGGGACCCGGGGCCAACGTCCTGACTTTC. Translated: CASRRGPGANVLTF.

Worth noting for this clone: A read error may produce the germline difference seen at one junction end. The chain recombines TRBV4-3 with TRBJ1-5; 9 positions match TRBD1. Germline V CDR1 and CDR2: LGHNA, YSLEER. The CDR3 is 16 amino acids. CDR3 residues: CASSQNLGQGNQPQHF. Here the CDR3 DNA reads TGCGCCAGCAGCCAAAACCTGGGACAGGGCAACCAGCCCCAGCATTTT.

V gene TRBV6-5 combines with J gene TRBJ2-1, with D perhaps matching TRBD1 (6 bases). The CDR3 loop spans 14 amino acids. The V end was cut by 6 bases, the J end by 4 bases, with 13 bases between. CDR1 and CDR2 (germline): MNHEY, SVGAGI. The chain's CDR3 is CASSKDSFYNEQFF. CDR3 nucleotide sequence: TGTGCCAGCAGCAAGGACAGTTTTTACAATGAGCAGTTCTTC.

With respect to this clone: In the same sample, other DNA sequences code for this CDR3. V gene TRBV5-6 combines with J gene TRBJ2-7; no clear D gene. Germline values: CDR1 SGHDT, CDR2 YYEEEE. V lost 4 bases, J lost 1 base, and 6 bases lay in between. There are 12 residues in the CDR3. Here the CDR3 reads CASSLSSYEQYF. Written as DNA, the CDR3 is TGTGCCAGCAGCCTCTCATCCTACGAGCAGTACTTC.

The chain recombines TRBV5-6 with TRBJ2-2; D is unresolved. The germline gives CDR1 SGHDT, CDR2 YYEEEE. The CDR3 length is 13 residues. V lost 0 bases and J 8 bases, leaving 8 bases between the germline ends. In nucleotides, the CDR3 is TGTGCCAGCAGCTTGGCCCCCATGGGGGAGCTGTTTTTT. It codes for CASSLAPMGELFF.

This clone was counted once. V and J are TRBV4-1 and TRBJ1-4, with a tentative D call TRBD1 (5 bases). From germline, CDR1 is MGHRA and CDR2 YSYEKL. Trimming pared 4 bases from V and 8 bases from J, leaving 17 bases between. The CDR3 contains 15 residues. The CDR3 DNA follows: TGCGCCAGCAGCCTGACAGTTACTGACATAGAAAAACTGTTTTTT. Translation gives CASSLTVTDIEKLFF.

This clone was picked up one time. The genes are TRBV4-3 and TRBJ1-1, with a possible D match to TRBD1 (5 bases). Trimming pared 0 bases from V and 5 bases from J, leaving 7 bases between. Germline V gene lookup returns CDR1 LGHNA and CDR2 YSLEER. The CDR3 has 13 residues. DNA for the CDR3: TGCGCCAGCAGCCAAGAGGGGGGGACTGAAGCTTTCTTT. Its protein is CASSQEGGTEAFF.

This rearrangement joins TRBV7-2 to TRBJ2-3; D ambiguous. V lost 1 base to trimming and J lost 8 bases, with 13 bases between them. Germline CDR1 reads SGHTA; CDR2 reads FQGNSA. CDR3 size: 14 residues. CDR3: CASSLVLGESTQYF. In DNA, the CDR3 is TGTGCCAGCAGCTTAGTCCTAGGTGAGAGTACGCAGTATTTT.

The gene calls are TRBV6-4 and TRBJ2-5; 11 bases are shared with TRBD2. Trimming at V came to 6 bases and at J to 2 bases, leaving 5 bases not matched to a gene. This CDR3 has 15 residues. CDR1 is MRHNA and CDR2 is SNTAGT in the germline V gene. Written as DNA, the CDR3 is TGTGCCAGCAGCCCAATAGCGGGAGGGCAAGAGACCCAGTACTTC. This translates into CASSPIAGGQETQYF.

CDR3 residues: CAISEKDRVYNEQFF. CDR3 nucleotide sequence: TGTGCCATCAGTGAGAAGGACAGGGTCTACAATGAGCAGTTCTTC. The chain has TRBV10-3 and TRBJ2-1; 8 bases line up with TRBD1. The germline V gene encodes CDR1 ENHRY and CDR2 SYGVKD. V lost 2 bases and J lost 3; bases outside the gene matches: 3. The CDR3 length is 15 residues.

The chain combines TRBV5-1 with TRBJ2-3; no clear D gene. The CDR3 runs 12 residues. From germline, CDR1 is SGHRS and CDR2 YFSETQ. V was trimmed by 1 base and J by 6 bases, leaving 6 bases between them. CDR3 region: CASSLYGDTQYF. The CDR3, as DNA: TGCGCCAGCAGCTTGTATGGGGATACGCAGTATTTT.

The CDR3 is CASKVRTAEIIYEQYF. As DNA, the CDR3 is TGCGCCAGCAAGGTACGGACGGCTGAAATAATATACGAGCAGTACTTC. The V gene is TRBV5-1, the J gene TRBJ2-7; D unclear. CDR1 is SGHRS, CDR2 YFSETQ, per germline. The CDR3 is 16 amino acids. V lost 6 bases and J 4 bases, leaving 23 bases between the germline ends. Variable domain in full (rest from reference TRBV5-1 and TRBJ2-7): KAGVTQTPRYLIKTRGQQVTLSCSPISGHRSVSWYQQTPGQGLQFLFEYFSETQRNKGNFPGRFSGRQFSNSRSEMNVSTLELGDSALYLCASKVRTAEIIYEQYFGPGTRLTVT.

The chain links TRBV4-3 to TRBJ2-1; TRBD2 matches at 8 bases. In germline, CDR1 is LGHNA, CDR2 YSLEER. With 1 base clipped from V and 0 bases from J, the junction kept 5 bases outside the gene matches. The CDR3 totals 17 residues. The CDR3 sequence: CASSQGGSGISYNEQFF. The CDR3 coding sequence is TGCGCCAGCAGCCAAGGGGGTAGCGGGATCTCCTACAATGAGCAGTTCTTC.

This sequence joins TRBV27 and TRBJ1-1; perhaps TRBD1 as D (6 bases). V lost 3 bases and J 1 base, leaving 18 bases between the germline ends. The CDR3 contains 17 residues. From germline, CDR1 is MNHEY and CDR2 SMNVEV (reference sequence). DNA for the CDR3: TGTGCCAGCAGTTTCCATCGCGTCGGGACACCGAACACTGAAGCTTTCTTT. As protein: CASSFHRVGTPNTEAFF.

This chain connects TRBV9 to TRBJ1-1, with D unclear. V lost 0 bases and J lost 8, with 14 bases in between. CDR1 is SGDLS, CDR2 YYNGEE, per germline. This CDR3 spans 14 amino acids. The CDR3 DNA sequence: TGTGCCAGCAGCGTAGGCCGTATGAAAGGGGAAGCTTTCTTT. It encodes CASSVGRMKGEAFF.

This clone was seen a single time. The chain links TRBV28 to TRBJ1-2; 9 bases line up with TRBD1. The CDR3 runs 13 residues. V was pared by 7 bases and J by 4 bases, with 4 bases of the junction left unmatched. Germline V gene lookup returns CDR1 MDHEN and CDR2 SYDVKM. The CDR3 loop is CASKVTGGYGYTF. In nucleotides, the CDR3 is TGTGCCAGCAAGGTGACAGGGGGCTATGGCTACACCTTC.

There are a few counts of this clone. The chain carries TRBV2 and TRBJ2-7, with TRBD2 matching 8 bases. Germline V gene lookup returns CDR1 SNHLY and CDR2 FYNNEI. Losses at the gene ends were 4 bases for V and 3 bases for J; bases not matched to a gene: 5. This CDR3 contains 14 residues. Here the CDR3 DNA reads TGTGCCAGCAGTGTAGGACTAGCTAGCTACGAGCAGTACTTC. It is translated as CASSVGLASYEQYF.

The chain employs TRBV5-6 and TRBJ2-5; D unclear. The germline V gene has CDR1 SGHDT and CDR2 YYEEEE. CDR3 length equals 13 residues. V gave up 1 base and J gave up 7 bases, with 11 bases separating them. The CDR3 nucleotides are TGTGCCAGCAGCTTGTTAGTAGAGAGGACCCAGTACTTC. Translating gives CASSLLVERTQYF.

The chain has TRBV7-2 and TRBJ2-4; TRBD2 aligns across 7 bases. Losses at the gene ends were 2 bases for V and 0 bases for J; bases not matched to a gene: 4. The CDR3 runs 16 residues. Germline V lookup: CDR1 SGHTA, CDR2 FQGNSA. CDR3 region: CASSLSLAVAKNIQYF. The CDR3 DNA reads TGTGCCAGCAGCTTATCCCTAGCGGTAGCCAAAAACATTCAGTACTTC.

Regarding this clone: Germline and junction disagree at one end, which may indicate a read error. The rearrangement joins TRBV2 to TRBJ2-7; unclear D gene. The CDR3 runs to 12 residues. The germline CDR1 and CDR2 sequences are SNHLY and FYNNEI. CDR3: CASSESPYEQYF. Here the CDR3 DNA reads TGTGCCAGCAGTGAATCTCCCTATGAGCAGTACTTC. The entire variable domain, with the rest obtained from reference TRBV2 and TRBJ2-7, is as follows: EPEVTQTPSHQVTQMGQEVILRCVPISNHLYFYWYRQILGQKVEFLVSFYNNEISEKSEIFDDQFSVERPDGSNFTLKIRSTKLEDSAMYFCASSESPYEQYFGPGTRLTVT.

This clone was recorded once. Here the CDR3 reads CASSLGIEQETQYF. As DNA, the CDR3 is TGTGCCAGCAGCTTAGGTATTGAACAAGAGACCCAGTACTTC. The rearrangement uses TRBV7-2 and TRBJ2-5, with unresolved D. CDR3 size: 14 residues. The V gene lost 1 base and the J gene lost 2 bases, with 8 bases spanning the gap. CDR1 and CDR2 from the germline V gene are SGHTA and FQGNSA.

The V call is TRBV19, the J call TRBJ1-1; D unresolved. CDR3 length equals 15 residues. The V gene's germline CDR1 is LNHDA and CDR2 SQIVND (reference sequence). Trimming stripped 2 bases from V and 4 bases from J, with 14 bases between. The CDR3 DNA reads TGTGCCAGTAGTATAAACCATTATGCTGGCACTGAAGCTTTCTTT. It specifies CASSINHYAGTEAFF.

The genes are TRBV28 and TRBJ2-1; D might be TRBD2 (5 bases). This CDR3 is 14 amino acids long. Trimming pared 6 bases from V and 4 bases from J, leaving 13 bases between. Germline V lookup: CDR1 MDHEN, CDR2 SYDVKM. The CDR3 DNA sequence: TGTGCCAGCAGGCTTGTGAGCGGATACAATGAGCAGTTCTTC. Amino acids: CASRLVSGYNEQFF.